Each of the 10 T cell receptor beta chains below was sequenced from the same sample in a study of T cell responses to AZD1222 COVID-19 vaccine (dated by TCRdb to the early 2020s). The library was obtained by the immunoSEQ multiplex PCR assay. TCRdb limited this immuneACCESS table to in-frame rearrangements with V and J called. A share of clones is missing; checked studies link under half to unresolved V genes, and the rest is unexplained. This sample has about 150,000 clones in its table, and 85% to 90% of those were observed once. 5.5% of the sample is held by the ten biggest clonotypes. The time point label here, explained by the study, means: baseline before first vaccination. The treatment or condition label on this specimen signifies: meningococcal conjugate vaccine given as trial control. Material: peripheral blood, obtained on day 0 of MenACWY control vaccination. Receptor source: an adult in good health.

This clone was counted a single time. The rearrangement joins TRBV2 to TRBJ1-1, with D possibly matching TRBD1 (6 bases). This CDR3 is built from 14 residues. V dropped 3 bases and J dropped 3 bases, with 11 bases sitting between them. Per germline, CDR1 SNHLY and CDR2 FYNNEI. The CDR3 sequence is CASSDQGIYTEAFF. CDR3 coding DNA: TGTGCCAGCAGTGATCAGGGGATCTACACTGAAGCTTTCTTT.

The CDR3 nucleotides are TGTGCCACATCCCCGGGACTAGCGGTCTACAATGAGCAGTTCTTC. It yields the protein CATSPGLAVYNEQFF. The chain joins TRBV6-6 to TRBJ2-1; TRBD2 matches at 11 bases. This CDR3 spans 15 amino acids. The V segment lost 10 bases and the J segment 3 bases; nucleotides outside the gene matches: 8. Per the germline V gene, CDR1 is MNHNY and CDR2 is SVGAGI (reference sequence).

This chain joins TRBV20-1 and TRBJ2-1; D is ambiguous. The V gene's germline CDR1 is DFQATT and CDR2 SNEGSKA (reference sequence). Trimming shortened V by 3 bases and J by 0 bases, and 9 bases separated the two germline ends. CDR3 length equals 14 residues. CDR3 region: CSASLYSSYNEQFF. CDR3 sequence (DNA): TGCAGTGCTAGTCTCTACAGCTCCTACAATGAGCAGTTCTTC.

V usage is TRBV7-3 and J usage is TRBJ1-2; D might be TRBD1 (5 bases). There are 13 residues in the CDR3. CDR1 is SGHTA, CDR2 FQGTGA, per germline. With 2 bases removed from V and 7 bases from J, the gap between germline ends came to 11 bases. In DNA form, the CDR3 reads TGTGCCAGCAGCTTAGGGACGAACGGTGGCTACACCTTC. As protein: CASSLGTNGGYTF. The whole variable domain, remainder taken from reference TRBV7-3 and TRBJ1-2, is GAGVSQTPSNKVTEKGKYVELRCDPISGHTALYWYRQSLGQGPEFLIYFQGTGAADDSGLPNDRFFAVRPEGSVSTLKIQRTERGDSAVYLCASSLGTNGGYTFGSGTRLTVV.

The J gene is TRBJ1-2, the V gene TRBV24-1; TRBD1 matches at 12 bases. Unmatched junction bases numbered 12, after V lost 3 bases and J lost 8 bases. The CDR3 runs 17 residues. Germline values: CDR1 KGHDR, CDR2 SFDVKD. Written as DNA, the CDR3 is TGTGCCACCAGTGATCCCTGGGGGACAGGGGGCTCTGGGGGCTACACCTTC. Translation: CATSDPWGTGGSGGYTF.

The chain carries TRBV5-1 and TRBJ2-7, with D possibly called TRBD1 or TRBD2 (5 bases each). The V and J ends lost 4 bases and 2 bases respectively, with 13 bases between them. The germline V gene encodes CDR1 SGHRS and CDR2 YFSETQ. CDR3 length: 14 residues. Here the CDR3 reads CASSPGTATYEQYF. For the CDR3, the DNA is TGCGCCAGCAGCCCGGGGACGGCTACCTACGAGCAGTACTTC.

CDR3 in amino acids: CASSWSGLAGGYQETQYF. The DNA of the CDR3 is TGTGCCAGCAGCTGGTCGGGACTAGCGGGAGGGTACCAAGAGACCCAGTACTTC. The rearrangement joins TRBV5-5 to TRBJ2-5; TRBD2 matches 16 bases. There are 18 residues in the CDR3. Germline assignment: CDR1 SGHKS and CDR2 YYEKEE (reference sequence). With 3 bases clipped from V and 0 bases from J, the junction kept 5 bases outside the gene matches.

The J gene is TRBJ2-3, the V gene TRBV5-1; 9 bases align to TRBD2. The CDR3 extends over 16 amino acids. Looked up from germline, CDR1 is SGHRS and CDR2 is YFSETQ. Trimming cost V 4 bases and J 6 bases; bases outside gene matches: 12. The CDR3 is CASSPALAGAGDTQYF. The CDR3 DNA reads as TGCGCCAGCAGCCCTGCTTTAGCGGGGGCCGGGGATACGCAGTATTTT.

The V and J genes are TRBV19 and TRBJ1-4, with D unresolved. V was shortened by 3 bases and J by 3 bases, with 11 bases between the two germline ends. This CDR3 is built from 15 residues. Germline-derived CDR1 and CDR2 are LNHDA and SQIVND (reference sequence). CDR3 region: CASSMSLSPNEKLFF. CDR3 bases: TGTGCCAGTAGTATGTCTCTCAGCCCTAATGAAAAACTGTTTTTT.

The chain employs TRBV4-2 and TRBJ2-1; D gene uncertain. CDR1 is LGHNA and CDR2 is YNFKEQ in the germline V gene. This CDR3 has 17 residues. Trimming removed 4 bases at V and 2 bases at J, with 18 bases between. The CDR3 sequence: CASSLGAGPPAYNEQFF. The CDR3 DNA sequence: TGTGCCAGCAGCCTAGGAGCCGGGCCCCCTGCCTACAATGAGCAGTTCTTC.